This paragraph covers one T cell receptor beta chain sequence. Its cognate antigen is unknown. These data come from a study of OX40 agonist ivuxolimab in advanced cancers. Study summary: The patients received ivuxolimab by intravenous route every 2 weeks at 0.01 to 10 mg/kg.

TCRdb's table, derived via immunoSEQ multiplex PCR, lists solely in-frame clones and lacks some. The sample contains 70,000 or so clones, almost 90% of which appear only once. General study results and limits: Individuals who were partial responders at 0.1-3.0 mg/kg had clonal expansion that ranked among the lowest.

There are 11 residues in the CDR3. CDR1 and CDR2 from the germline V gene are SGHDT and YYEEEE. Trimming took off 7 bases at V and 6 bases at J, with 10 bases between the two ends. This material consisted of CD4+ or CD8+ T cells sorted from blood, taken in a trial of the OX40 agonist ivuxolimab. This chain links TRBV5-6 with TRBJ1-2, with TRBD1 as a possible D gene (6 bases). The TCR comes from an adult with an advanced solid tumor such as melanoma, head and neck, liver or kidney cancer. For the CDR3, the DNA is TGTGCCAGCTGGGGGGCGGATGGCTACACCTTC. It encodes CASWGADGYTF.